This T cell receptor beta chain was sequenced for a study of blood T cell repertoires in COVID-19. For the study at large: The United States, Italy and Spain supplied acute and convalescent COVID-19 samples. T cells, B-cell-depleted T cells, or PBMCs provided the cDNA or gDNA that served as material.

The CDR3 loop spans 15 amino acids. V shed 4 bases and J shed 0 bases, with 11 bases lying between them. CDR1 and CDR2 from the germline V gene are SGDLS and YYNGEE. Study processing details: By means of reference gene primer amplification, nucleated cell counts were estimated. The data were produced by immunoSEQ multiplex PCR, yet TCRdb's version contains in-frame clones alone and is incomplete. D and trimming come from the DNA, and the V and J calls and clone size come from that table. The table records some 250,000 clones, 81% of them present only once. This chain uses TRBV9 with TRBJ2-1, with D perhaps TRBD2 (5 bases). The TCR sequence derives from a woman aged 55-70 years with active or convalescent COVID-19. Input material: peripheral blood. CDR3 sequence (DNA): TGTGCCAGCAGCTCGTTGGGGAGCTCCTACAATGAGCAGTTCTTC. Amino acid sequence: CASSSLGSSYNEQFF. The whole variable domain, remainder taken from reference TRBV9 and TRBJ2-1, is DSGVTQTPKHLITATGQRVTLRCSPRSGDLSVYWYQQSLDQGLQFLIQYYNGEERAKGNILERFSAQQFPDLHSELNLSSLELGDSALYFCASSSLGSSYNEQFFGPGTRLTVL.